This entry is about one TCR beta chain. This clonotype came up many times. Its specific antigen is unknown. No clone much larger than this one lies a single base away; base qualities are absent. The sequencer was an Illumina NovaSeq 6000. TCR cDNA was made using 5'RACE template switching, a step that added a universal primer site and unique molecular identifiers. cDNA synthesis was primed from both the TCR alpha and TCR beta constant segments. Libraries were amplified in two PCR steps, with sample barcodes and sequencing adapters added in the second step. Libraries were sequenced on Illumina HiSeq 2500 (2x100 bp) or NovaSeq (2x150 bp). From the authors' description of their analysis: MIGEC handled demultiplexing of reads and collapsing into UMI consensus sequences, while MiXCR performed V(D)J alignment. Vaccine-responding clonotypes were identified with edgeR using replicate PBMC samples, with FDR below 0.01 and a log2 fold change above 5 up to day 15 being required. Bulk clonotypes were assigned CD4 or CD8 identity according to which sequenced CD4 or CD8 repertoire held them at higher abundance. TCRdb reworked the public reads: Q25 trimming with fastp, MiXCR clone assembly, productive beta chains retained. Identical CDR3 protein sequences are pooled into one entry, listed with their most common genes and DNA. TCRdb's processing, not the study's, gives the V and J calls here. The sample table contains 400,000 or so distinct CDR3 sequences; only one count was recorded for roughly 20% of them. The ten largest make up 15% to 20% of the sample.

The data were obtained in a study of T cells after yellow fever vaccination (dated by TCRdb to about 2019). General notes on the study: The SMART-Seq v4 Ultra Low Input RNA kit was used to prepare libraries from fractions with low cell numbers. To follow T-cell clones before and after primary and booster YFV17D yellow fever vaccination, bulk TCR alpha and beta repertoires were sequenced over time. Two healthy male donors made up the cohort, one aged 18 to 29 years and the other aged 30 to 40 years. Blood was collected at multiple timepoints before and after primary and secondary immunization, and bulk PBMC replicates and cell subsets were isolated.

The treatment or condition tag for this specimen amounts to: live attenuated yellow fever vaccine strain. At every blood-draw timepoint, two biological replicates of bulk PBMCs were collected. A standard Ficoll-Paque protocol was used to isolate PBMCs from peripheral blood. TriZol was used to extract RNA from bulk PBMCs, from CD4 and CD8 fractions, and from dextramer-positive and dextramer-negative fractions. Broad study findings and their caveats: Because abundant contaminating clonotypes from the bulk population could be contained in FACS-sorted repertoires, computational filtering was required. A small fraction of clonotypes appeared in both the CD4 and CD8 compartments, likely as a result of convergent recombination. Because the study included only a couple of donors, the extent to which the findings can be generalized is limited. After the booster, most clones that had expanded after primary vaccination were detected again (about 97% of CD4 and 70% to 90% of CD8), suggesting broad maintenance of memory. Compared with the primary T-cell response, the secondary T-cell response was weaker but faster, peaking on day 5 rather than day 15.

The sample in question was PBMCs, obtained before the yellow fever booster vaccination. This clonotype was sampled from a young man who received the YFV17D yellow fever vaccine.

This receptor carries the CDR3 CASSFGTVSSGEKLFF. Here is the DNA: TGCGCCAGCAGCTTTGGGACGGTATCATCGGGTGAAAAACTGTTTTTT. Rearrangement joined TRBV5-1 to TRBJ1-4; tentative D gene TRBD1, with 5 bases matching. The CDR1 and CDR2 encoded by the germline V gene are SGHRS and YFSETQ. Trimming takes 2 bases from V and 7 bases from J, and the germline ends sit 18 bases apart. The CDR3 covers 16 residues, taking in both the cysteine and the phenylalanine. This entry keeps only the CDR3 DNA: 48 bases, framed from base 1.